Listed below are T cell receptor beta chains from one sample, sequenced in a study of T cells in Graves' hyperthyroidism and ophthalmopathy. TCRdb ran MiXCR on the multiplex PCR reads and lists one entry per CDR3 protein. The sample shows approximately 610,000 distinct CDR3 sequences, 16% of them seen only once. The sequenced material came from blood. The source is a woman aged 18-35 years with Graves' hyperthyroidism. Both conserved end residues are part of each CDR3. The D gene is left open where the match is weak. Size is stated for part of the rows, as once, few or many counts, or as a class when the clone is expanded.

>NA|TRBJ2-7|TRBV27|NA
CAGSLGLAYEQYF
TGTGCCGGCAGTTTAGGTCTGGCCTACGAGCAGTACTTC
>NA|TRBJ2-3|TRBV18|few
CASSGVEGDTQYF
TGTGCCAGCTCGGGCGTGGAGGGAGATACGCAGTATTTT
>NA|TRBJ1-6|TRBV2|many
CASTYGPNSPLHF
TGTGCCAGCACTTATGGACCAAATTCACCCCTCCACTTT
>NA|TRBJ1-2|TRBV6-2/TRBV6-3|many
CASSSVRDRGYGYTF
TGTGCCAGCAGTTCGGTGCGGGACCGAGGCTATGGCTACACCTTC
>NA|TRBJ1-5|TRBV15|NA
CATSRVRGPQHF
TGTGCCACCAGCAGAGTACGGGGGCCCCAGCATTTT
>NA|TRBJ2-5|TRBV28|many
CASTTGTEDRETQYF
TGTGCCAGCACAACCGGGACGGAAGACAGAGAGACCCAGTACTTC
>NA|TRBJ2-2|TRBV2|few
CASSDGRADAGELFF
TGTGCCAGCAGTGACGGAAGGGCGGACGCCGGGGAGCTGTTTTTT
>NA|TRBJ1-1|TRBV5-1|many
CASTPSPVGGTEAFF
TGCGCCAGCACACCATCCCCAGTGGGCGGCACTGAAGCTTTCTTT
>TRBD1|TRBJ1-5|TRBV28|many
CASSSLDRVDQPQHF
TGTGCCAGCAGTTCCCTCGACAGGGTCGATCAGCCCCAGCATTTT
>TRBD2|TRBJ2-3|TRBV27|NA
CASSSEAGGTDTQYF
TGTGCCAGCAGTTCCGAAGCGGGAGGCACAGATACGCAGTATTTT
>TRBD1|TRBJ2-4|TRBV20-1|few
CSALGQGAKNIQYF
TGCAGTGCCCTGGGACAGGGAGCCAAAAACATTCAGTACTTC
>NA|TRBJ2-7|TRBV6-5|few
CASSYSTNLEQYF
TGTGCCAGCAGTTACTCGACAAACCTTGAGCAGTACTTC
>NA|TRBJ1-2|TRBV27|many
CASSFGADYYGYTF
TGTGCCAGCAGTTTTGGGGCCGATTACTATGGCTACACCTTC
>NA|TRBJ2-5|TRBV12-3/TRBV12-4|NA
CASSFRTAQGTQYF
TGTGCCAGCAGTTTTCGGACGGCCCAAGGGACCCAGTACTTC
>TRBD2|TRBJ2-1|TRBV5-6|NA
CASSPGLAGLGPYNEQFF
TGTGCCAGCAGCCCAGGACTAGCGGGACTAGGGCCCTACAATGAGCAGTTCTTC
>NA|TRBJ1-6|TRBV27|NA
CASSLSPQDNSPLHF
TGTGCCAGCAGTTTATCCCCGCAGGATAATTCACCCCTCCACTTT
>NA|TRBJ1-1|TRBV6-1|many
CASSAHDRGRRNTEAFF
TGTGCCAGCAGTGCCCACGACCGGGGCAGAAGGAACACTGAAGCTTTCTTT
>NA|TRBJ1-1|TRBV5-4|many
CASSLGGRDTEAFF
TGTGCCAGCAGCTTGGGGGGGAGAGACACTGAAGCTTTCTTT
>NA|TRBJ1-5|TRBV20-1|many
CSASTGVSNQPQHF
TGCAGTGCTAGTACGGGGGTGAGCAATCAGCCCCAGCATTTT
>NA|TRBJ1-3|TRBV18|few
CASSPPWETRNTIYF
TGTGCCAGCTCACCTCCATGGGAAACGAGAAACACCATATATTTT
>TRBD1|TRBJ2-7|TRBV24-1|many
CATSPGGQGRNEQYF
TGTGCCACCAGTCCGGGGGGACAGGGGCGAAACGAGCAGTACTTC
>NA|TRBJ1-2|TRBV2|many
CASSEARVRQNGYTF
TGTGCCAGCAGTGAAGCAAGGGTCCGTCAGAATGGCTACACCTTC
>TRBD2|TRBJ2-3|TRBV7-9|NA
CASSLAPSGAADTQYF
TGTGCCAGCAGCTTAGCCCCTAGCGGGGCCGCAGATACGCAGTATTTT
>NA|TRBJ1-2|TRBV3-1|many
CASSQVGGINYGYTF
TGTGCCAGCAGCCAAGTTGGGGGCATAAACTATGGCTACACCTTC
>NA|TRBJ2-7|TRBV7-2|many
CASSRGAGYYYEQYF
TGTGCCAGCAGCCGAGGGGCGGGTTACTACTACGAGCAGTACTTC
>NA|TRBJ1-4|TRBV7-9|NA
CASSLDVGRKEKLFF
TGTGCCAGCAGCTTAGACGTGGGGCGGAAGGAAAAACTGTTTTTT
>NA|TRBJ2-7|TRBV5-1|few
CASGGREDEQYF
TGCGCCAGCGGCGGCAGGGAGGACGAGCAGTACTTC
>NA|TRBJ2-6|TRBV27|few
CASSLSLPAYVLTF
TGTGCCAGCAGTTTATCGTTACCGGCCTACGTCCTGACTTTC
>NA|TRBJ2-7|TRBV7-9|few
CASSRDPGGTYEQYF
TGTGCCAGCAGCCGAGACCCGGGGGGCACCTACGAGCAGTACTTC
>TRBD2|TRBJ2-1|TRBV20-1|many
CSARGTSGFNEQFF
TGCAGTGCTAGAGGGACTAGCGGATTTAATGAGCAGTTCTTC
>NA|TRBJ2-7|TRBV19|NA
CASSIGGGIYEQYF
TGTGCCAGTAGTATAGGCGGCGGGATCTACGAGCAGTACTTC
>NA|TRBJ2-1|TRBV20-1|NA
CSPSGVNEQFF
TGCAGCCCTTCCGGTGTCAATGAGCAGTTCTTC
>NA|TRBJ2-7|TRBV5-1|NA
CASSLDGGAEQYF
TGCGCCAGCAGCTTGGACGGGGGAGCCGAGCAGTACTTC
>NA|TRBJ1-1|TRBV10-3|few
CATSYGQPNTEAFF
TGTGCCACCTCCTATGGACAGCCGAACACTGAAGCTTTCTTT
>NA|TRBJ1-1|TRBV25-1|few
CASTLGGTDANTEAFF
TGTGCCAGCACCCTGGGGGGTACTGACGCGAACACTGAAGCTTTCTTT
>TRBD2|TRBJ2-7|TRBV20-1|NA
CSANPPLAGVAYEQYF
TGCAGTGCTAACCCCCCTCTAGCGGGAGTGGCCTACGAGCAGTACTTC
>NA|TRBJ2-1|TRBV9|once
CASSADTSYNEQFF
TGTGCCAGCAGCGCAGACACCTCCTACAATGAGCAGTTCTTC
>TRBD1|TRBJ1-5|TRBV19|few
CASSSWDRVRTQPQHF
TGTGCCAGTAGTAGCTGGGACAGGGTGCGGACTCAGCCCCAGCATTTT
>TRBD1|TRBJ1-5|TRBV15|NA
CATSRDLDRTNQPQHF
TGTGCCACCAGCAGAGATTTGGACAGGACTAATCAGCCCCAGCATTTT
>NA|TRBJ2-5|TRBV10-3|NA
CATRGSKVSEETQYF
TGTGCCACCAGGGGCTCAAAGGTCAGCGAAGAGACCCAGTACTTC
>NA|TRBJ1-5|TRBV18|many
CASSLPNQPQHF
TGTGCCAGCTCACTTCCCAATCAGCCCCAGCATTTT
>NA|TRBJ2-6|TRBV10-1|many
CASSGGAVSGANVLTF
TGCGCCAGCAGTGGAGGTGCAGTCTCTGGGGCCAACGTCCTGACTTTC
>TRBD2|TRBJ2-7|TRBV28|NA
CASSFPLAGEYFEQYF
TGTGCCAGCAGTTTTCCACTAGCGGGAGAATATTTCGAGCAGTACTTC
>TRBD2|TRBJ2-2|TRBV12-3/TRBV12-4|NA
CATGGGNTGELFF
TGTGCCACCGGGGGGGGGAACACCGGGGAGCTGTTTTTT
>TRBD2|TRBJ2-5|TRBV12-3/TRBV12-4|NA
CASSFGGLAGGQETQYF
TGTGCCAGCAGTTTTGGAGGGCTAGCGGGAGGGCAAGAGACCCAGTACTTC
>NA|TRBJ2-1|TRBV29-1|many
CSVGDEQFF
TGCAGCGTTGGGGATGAGCAGTTCTTC
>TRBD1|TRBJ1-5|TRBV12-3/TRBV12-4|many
CASSFGDRDHSNQPQHF
TGTGCCAGCAGTTTTGGGGACAGGGACCATAGCAATCAGCCCCAGCATTTT
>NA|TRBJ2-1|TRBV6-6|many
CASSYGGSSYNEQFF
TGTGCCAGCAGTTACGGGGGGAGCTCCTACAATGAGCAGTTCTTC
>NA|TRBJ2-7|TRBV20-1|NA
CSARRVGQSYEQYF
TGCAGTGCTAGAAGGGTTGGGCAAAGCTACGAGCAGTACTTC